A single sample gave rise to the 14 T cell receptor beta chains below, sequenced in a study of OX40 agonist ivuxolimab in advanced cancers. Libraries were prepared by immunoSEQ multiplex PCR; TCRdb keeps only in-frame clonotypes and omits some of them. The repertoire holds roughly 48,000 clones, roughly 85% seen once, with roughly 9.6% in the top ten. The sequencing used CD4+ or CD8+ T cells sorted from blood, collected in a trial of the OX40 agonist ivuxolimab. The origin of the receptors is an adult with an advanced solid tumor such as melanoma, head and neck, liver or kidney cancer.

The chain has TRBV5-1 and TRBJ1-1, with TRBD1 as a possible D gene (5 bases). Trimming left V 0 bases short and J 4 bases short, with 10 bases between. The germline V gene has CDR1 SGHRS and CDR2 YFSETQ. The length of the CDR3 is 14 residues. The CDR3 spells CASSLGSGTTEAFF. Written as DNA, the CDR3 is TGCGCCAGCAGCTTGGGCTCAGGGACCACTGAAGCTTTCTTT.

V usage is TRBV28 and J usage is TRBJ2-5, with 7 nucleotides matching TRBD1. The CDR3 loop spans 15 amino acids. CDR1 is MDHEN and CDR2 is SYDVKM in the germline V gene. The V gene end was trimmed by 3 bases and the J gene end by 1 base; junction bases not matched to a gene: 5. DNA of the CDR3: TGTGCCAGCAGTTTGCTTGGGACAGCCCAAGAGACCCAGTACTTC. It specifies CASSLLGTAQETQYF.

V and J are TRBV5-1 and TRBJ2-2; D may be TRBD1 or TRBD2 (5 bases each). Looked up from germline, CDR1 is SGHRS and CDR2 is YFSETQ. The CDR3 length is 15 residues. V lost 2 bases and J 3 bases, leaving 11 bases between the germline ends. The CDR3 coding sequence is TGCGCCAGCAGCTTATCGGGGCGGGACACCGGGGAGCTGTTTTTT. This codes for CASSLSGRDTGELFF.

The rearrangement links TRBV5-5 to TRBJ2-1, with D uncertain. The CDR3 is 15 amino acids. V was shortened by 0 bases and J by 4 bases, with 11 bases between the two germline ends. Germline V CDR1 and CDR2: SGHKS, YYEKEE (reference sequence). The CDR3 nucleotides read TGTGCCAGCAGCTTGGGGTCCAGGTCTTACAATGAGCAGTTCTTC. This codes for CASSLGSRSYNEQFF. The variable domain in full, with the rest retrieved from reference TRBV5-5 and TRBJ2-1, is DAGVTQSPTHLIKTRGQQVTLRCSPISGHKSVSWYQQVLGQGPQFIFQYYEKEERGRGNFPDRFSARQFPNYSSELNVNALLLGDSALYLCASSLGSRSYNEQFFGPGTRLTVL.

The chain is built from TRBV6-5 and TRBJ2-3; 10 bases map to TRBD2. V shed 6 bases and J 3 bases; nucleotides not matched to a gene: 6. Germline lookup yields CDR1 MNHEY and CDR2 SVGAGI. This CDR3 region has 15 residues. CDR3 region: CASRSSGSWTDTQYF. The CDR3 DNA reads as TGTGCCAGCAGATCTAGCGGGAGTTGGACAGATACGCAGTATTTT.

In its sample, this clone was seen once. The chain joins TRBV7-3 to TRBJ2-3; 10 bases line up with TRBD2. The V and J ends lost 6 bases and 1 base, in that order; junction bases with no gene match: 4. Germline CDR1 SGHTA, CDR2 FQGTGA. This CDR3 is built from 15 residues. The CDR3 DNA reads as TGTGCCAGCAGTTCAGCGGGAGGGGGCACAGATACGCAGTATTTT. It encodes CASSSAGGGTDTQYF.

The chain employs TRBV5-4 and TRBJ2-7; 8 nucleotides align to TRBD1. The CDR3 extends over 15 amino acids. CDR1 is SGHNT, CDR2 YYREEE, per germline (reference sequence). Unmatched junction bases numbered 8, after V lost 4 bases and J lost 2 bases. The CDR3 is CASSSRTGPAYEQYF. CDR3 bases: TGTGCCAGCAGCAGCCGGACAGGGCCCGCCTACGAGCAGTACTTC.

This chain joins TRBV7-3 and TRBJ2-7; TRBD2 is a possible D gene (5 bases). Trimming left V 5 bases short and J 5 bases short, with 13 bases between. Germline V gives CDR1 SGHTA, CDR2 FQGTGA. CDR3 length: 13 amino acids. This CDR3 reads CASSPNVGDEQYF. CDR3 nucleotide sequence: TGTGCCAGCAGCCCTAACGTGGGAGACGAGCAGTACTTC.

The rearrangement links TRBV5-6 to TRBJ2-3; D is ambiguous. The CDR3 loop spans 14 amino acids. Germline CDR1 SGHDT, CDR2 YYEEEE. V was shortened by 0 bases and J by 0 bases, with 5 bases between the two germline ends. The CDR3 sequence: CASSLDVSTDTQYF. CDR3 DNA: TGTGCCAGCAGCTTGGACGTGAGCACAGATACGCAGTATTTT.

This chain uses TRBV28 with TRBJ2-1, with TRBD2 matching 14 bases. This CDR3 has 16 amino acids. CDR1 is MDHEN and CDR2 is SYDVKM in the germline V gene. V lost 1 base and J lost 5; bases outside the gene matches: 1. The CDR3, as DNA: TGTGCCAGCAGTTTATTGGGACTAGCGGGGGACAATGAGCAGTTCTTC. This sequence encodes CASSLLGLAGDNEQFF.

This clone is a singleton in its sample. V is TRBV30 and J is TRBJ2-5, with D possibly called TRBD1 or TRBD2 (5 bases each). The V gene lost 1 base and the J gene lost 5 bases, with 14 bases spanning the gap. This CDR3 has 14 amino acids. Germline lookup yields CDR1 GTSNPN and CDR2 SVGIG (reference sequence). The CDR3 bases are TGTGCCTGGAGTGGAGCTAACGGGGCGGAGACCCAGTACTTC. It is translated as CAWSGANGAETQYF.

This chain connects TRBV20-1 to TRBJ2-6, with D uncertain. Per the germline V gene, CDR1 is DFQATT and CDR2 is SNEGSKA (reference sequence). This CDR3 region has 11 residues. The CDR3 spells CICSGANVLTF. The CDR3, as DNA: TGCATCTGCTCTGGGGCCAACGTCCTGACTTTC.

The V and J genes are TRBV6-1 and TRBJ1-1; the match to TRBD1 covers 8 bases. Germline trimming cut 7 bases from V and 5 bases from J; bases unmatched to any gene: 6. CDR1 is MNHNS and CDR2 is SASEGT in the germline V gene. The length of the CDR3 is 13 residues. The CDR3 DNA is TGTGCCAGCACGGACAGGGCACGAACTGAAGCTTTCTTT. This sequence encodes CASTDRARTEAFF.

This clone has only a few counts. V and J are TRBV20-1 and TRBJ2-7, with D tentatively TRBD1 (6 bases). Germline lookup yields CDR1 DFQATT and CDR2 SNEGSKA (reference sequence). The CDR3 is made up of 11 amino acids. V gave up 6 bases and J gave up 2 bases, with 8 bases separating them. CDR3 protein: CSARDTYEQYF. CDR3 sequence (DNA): TGCAGTGCAAGGGACACCTACGAGCAGTACTTC.